This T cell receptor beta chain appears in the sequencing data of a study of vaccination and CD4 T cells after COVID-19. Study-wide results and caveats: Clonotypes reactive to SARS-CoV-2 had a median that went up from roughly 21 to 40, but not significantly. Spike mono-reactive status applied to 304 of 307 vaccine-specific clones in convalescent patients.

Described treatment: approximately 10-day PBMC culture with coronavirus spike peptide pools or control peptides (ViraFEST assay). Unexposed donor CD4+ T cells predated the COVID-19 pandemic, collected 2011-2018. The probes, which were SARS-CoV-2 S/N and four cold-coronavirus spikes, were applied to unexposed-donor CD4+ T cells, cells permitting. Comments on this clonotype: Its antigen is undetermined.

Once obtained from cultured CD4+ T cells, the DNA was sequenced using the Oncomine TCR Beta short-read assay. TCRdb fed the PCR reads into MiXCR, producing one record per CDR3 protein. The sample lists more than 3,500 distinct CDR3 sequences, roughly a third occurring once. The trim removed 8 bases at V and 4 bases at J, leaving 6 bases unmatched. The CDR3 is 15 amino acids. Germline V gene sequence: CDR1 MNHNS, CDR2 SASEGT. Sequenced material: CD4+ T cells from blood, cultured in vitro. The rearrangement links TRBV6-1 to TRBJ2-6; 9 bases are shared with TRBD2. This TCR was recovered from a human donor in good health. CDR3 DNA: TGTGCCAGCGAGACTAGCGGAGGCGGGGCCAACGTCCTGACTTTC. Translation gives CASETSGGGANVLTF.